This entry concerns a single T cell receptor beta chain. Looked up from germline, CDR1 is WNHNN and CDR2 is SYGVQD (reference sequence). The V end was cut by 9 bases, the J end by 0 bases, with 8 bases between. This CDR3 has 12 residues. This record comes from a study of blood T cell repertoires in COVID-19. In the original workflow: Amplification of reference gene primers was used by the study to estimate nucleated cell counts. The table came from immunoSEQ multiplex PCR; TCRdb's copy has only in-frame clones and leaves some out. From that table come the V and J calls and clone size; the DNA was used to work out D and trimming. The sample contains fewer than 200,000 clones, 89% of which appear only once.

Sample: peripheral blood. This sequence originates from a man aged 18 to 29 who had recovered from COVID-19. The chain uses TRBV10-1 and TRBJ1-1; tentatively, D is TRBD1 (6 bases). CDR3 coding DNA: TGCGCCAGAGGGACAATGAACACTGAAGCTTTCTTT. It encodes CARGTMNTEAFF.